These 21 T cell receptor beta chains were all obtained from the same sample, sequenced in a study of shared clonotypes between healthy human individuals. Here immunoSEQ multiplex PCR was the method, and the copy in TCRdb shows in-frame clones only, minus some. The sample has 1.5 million to 2.5 million clones, roughly 94% seen once; the top ten hold approximately 1.2%. Terminally differentiated effector memory CD45RA+ cells were left out of the naive CD8 fraction, which was CD45RO-negative and positively selected for CCR7. Sequenced material: naive CD8+ T cells sorted from blood. The receptors originated from a man between 18 and 35 years old in good health.

V usage is TRBV6-5 and J usage is TRBJ2-7, with 10 bases matching TRBD1. V gave up 2 bases and J gave up 1 base; unmatched junction bases: 2. The CDR3 consists of 15 residues. Germline CDR1 and CDR2: MNHEY and SVGAGI. CDR3 sequence: CASSYGTGVSYEQYF. For the CDR3, the DNA is TGTGCCAGCAGTTACGGGACAGGGGTTTCCTACGAGCAGTACTTC.

V is TRBV6-5 and J is TRBJ2-7; 8 positions match TRBD1. J lost 2 bases, V lost 6 bases, and 9 bases had no gene match. This CDR3 spans 15 amino acids. The germline V gene has CDR1 MNHEY and CDR2 SVGAGI. The CDR3 sequence: CASRGPQGDPYEQYF. In DNA form, the CDR3 reads TGTGCCAGCAGGGGCCCACAGGGGGACCCCTACGAGCAGTACTTC.

This chain links TRBV2 with TRBJ1-2, with TRBD1 as a possible D gene (5 bases). Between the trimmed V and J ends, which lost 6 bases and 3 bases, there was a span of 5 bases. The CDR3 length is 11 residues. CDR1 and CDR2 from the germline V gene are SNHLY and FYNNEI. The CDR3 is CASRGDYGYTF. The CDR3 DNA follows: TGTGCCAGCAGGGGGGACTATGGCTACACCTTC.

V and J are TRBV10-3 and TRBJ2-5; D is possibly TRBD1 or TRBD2 (6 bases each). V was trimmed by 3 bases and J by 5 bases, leaving 7 bases between them. The germline V gene has CDR1 ENHRY and CDR2 SYGVKD. This CDR3 is 12 amino acids long. The CDR3 DNA reads as TGTGCCATCAGTGAAGGGGGGGAGACCCAGTACTTC. Its translation: CAISEGGETQYF.

The chain combines TRBV23-1 with TRBJ1-2, with D possibly being TRBD1 (6 bases). TRBV23-1 is annotated as an ORF whose role is uncertain. Trimming pared 8 bases from V and 4 bases from J, leaving 20 bases between. The length of the CDR3 is 15 residues. The CDR3 DNA follows: TGCGCCAGCCCCCCCCCAGGCAGGGGCCTCTATGGCTACACCTTC. The encoded protein is CASPPPGRGLYGYTF.

The rearrangement uses TRBV29-1 and TRBJ2-5, with 7 bases fitting TRBD2. The CDR3 spans 14 residues. Germline CDR1 and CDR2: SQVTM and ANQGSEA. After removal of 1 base from V and 7 bases from J, the junction contained 9 bases not matched to a gene. DNA of the CDR3: TGCAGCGTTGAAGCCCTAGCGGTCATTGGGACCCAGTACTTC. Protein product: CSVEALAVIGTQYF.

This chain links TRBV4-1 with TRBJ1-1; no definite D call. The CDR3 sequence is 15 residues long. Germline V gene data show CDR1 as MGHRA and CDR2 as YSYEKL. V shed 5 bases and J shed 2 bases, with 15 bases lying between them. Written as DNA, the CDR3 is TGCGCCAGCAGCAGAAACCCAGACCTAAACACTGAAGCTTTCTTT. It codes for CASSRNPDLNTEAFF.

Remarks on this clone: Different DNA sequences within this sample yield the same CDR3. V gene TRBV27 combines with J gene TRBJ2-7, with D tentatively TRBD1 (6 bases). Germline V gives CDR1 MNHEY, CDR2 SMNVEV (reference sequence). V lost 4 bases and J 1 base, leaving 8 bases between the germline ends. The CDR3 has 13 residues. The CDR3 coding sequence is TGTGCCAGCAGTTGGGGGCCTTCCTACGAGCAGTACTTC. Protein: CASSWGPSYEQYF.

As regards this clone: Other DNA sequences in this specimen translate into the identical CDR3. J is TRBJ2-6 and V is TRBV27; TRBD2 is a possible D gene (5 bases). The V end lost 0 bases, the J end lost 3 bases, and 9 bases lay between the germline ends. The germline V gene encodes CDR1 MNHEY and CDR2 SMNVEV (reference sequence). This CDR3 is 16 amino acids long. This CDR3 reads CASSLSPGSGANVLTF. Here the CDR3 DNA reads TGTGCCAGCAGTTTATCACCGGGAAGTGGGGCCAACGTCCTGACTTTC. The variable domain in full, completed from reference TRBV27 and TRBJ2-6, reads EAQVTQNPRYLITVTGKKLTVTCSQNMNHEYMSWYRQDPGLGLRQIYYSMNVEVTDKGDVPEGYKVSRKEKRNFPLILESPSPNQTSLYFCASSLSPGSGANVLTFGAGSRLTVL.

The V gene is TRBV29-1, the J gene TRBJ2-7; TRBD2 might be the D (6 bases). V gave up 4 bases and J gave up 2 bases, with 15 bases separating them. There are 14 residues in the CDR3. CDR1 and CDR2 from the germline V gene are SQVTM and ANQGSEA. In nucleotides, the CDR3 is TGCAGCGTTGGGGGGGTCCAAGCTACCTACGAGCAGTACTTC. Protein: CSVGGVQATYEQYF.

Written as DNA, the CDR3 is TGTGCCTGGAGTGAGTCGGGGGGCTCCCTCTCCGAGCAGTACTTC. Translating it yields CAWSESGGSLSEQYF. The rearrangement uses TRBV30 and TRBJ2-7, with D tentatively TRBD2 (7 bases). With 1 base removed from V and 6 bases from J, the gap between germline ends came to 19 bases. Germline CDR1 reads GTSNPN; CDR2 reads SVGIG (reference sequence). The CDR3 length is 15 residues.

A word on this clone: This sample also contains other DNA sequences that code for the same CDR3. The rearrangement joins TRBV9 to TRBJ1-6; D may be TRBD1 (5 bases). There are 15 residues in the CDR3. The V end was cut by 0 bases, the J end by 5 bases, with 9 bases between. Germline V gene sequence: CDR1 SGDLS, CDR2 YYNGEE. The CDR3 sequence: CASSVEGTDNSPLHF. CDR3 nucleotide sequence: TGTGCCAGCAGCGTAGAAGGGACGGATAATTCACCCCTCCACTTT.

J is TRBJ1-2 and V is TRBV7-9; 7 nucleotides match TRBD1. The CDR3 covers 15 residues. V lost 1 base to trimming and J lost 4 bases; unmatched junction nucleotides: 6. Germline CDR1 reads SEHNR; CDR2 reads FQNEAQ (reference sequence). The CDR3 loop reads CASSLEGRGAYGYTF. In DNA, the CDR3 is TGTGCCAGCAGCTTAGAAGGCAGGGGGGCCTATGGCTACACCTTC. The full variable domain, rest sourced from reference TRBV7-9 and TRBJ1-2, is DTGVSQNPRHKITKRGQNVTFRCDPISEHNRLYWYRQTLGQGPEFLTYFQNEAQLEKSRLLSDRFSAERPKGSFSTLEIQRTEQGDSAMYLCASSLEGRGAYGYTFGSGTRLTVV.

The V call is TRBV6-1, the J call TRBJ2-5, with a possible D match to TRBD2 (5 bases). The CDR3 runs to 15 residues. Trimming left V 6 bases short and J 5 bases short, with 19 bases between. Per the germline V gene, CDR1 is MNHNS and CDR2 is SASEGT. In nucleotides, the CDR3 is TGTGCCAGCAGCGAACGGAGGTTTGGGTGGGAGACCCAGTACTTC. Protein: CASSERRFGWETQYF.

This rearrangement joins TRBV13 to TRBJ1-3; unclear D gene. Germline CDR1 is PRHDT and CDR2 is FYEKMQ (reference sequence). This CDR3 is 14 amino acids long. V was cut by 5 bases and J by 4 bases, with 12 bases left in between. CDR3 amino acids: CASSQDLWGNTIYF. The DNA of the CDR3 is TGTGCCAGCAGCCAGGACCTTTGGGGAAACACCATATATTTT.

This clone was seen a single time. V is TRBV29-1 and J is TRBJ2-5; tentatively, D is TRBD1 (6 bases). Trimming took off 7 bases at V and 4 bases at J, with 13 bases between the two ends. The CDR3 runs to 12 residues. Germline-derived CDR1 and CDR2 are SQVTM and ANQGSEA. In DNA form, the CDR3 reads TGCAGCGCAGGGGCAGGTGGAGAGACCCAGTACTTC. The encoded protein is CSAGAGGETQYF.

The chain uses TRBV2 and TRBJ2-7, with D hard to call. This CDR3 is 13 amino acids long. Per the germline V gene, CDR1 is SNHLY and CDR2 is FYNNEI. With 3 bases removed from V and 3 bases from J, the gap between germline ends came to 9 bases. CDR3 sequence: CASSDSFFYEQYF. CDR3 in DNA: TGTGCCAGCAGTGATTCCTTCTTCTACGAGCAGTACTTC.

The chain uses TRBV2 and TRBJ1-3; D perhaps matches TRBD1 (5 bases). The CDR3 consists of 16 residues. The V gene's germline CDR1 is SNHLY and CDR2 FYNNEI. V was pared by 4 bases and J by 0 bases, with 13 bases between. CDR3 sequence (DNA): TGTGCCAGCAGTGCCAGGGACCCGAGCTCTGGAAACACCATATATTTT. Its protein is CASSARDPSSGNTIYF.

The V call is TRBV6-5, the J call TRBJ2-2, with a possible D match to TRBD1 (5 bases). Germline V gives CDR1 MNHEY, CDR2 SVGAGI. The CDR3 sequence is 16 residues long. Between the trimmed V and J ends, which lost 2 bases and 1 base, there was a span of 11 bases. For the CDR3, the DNA is TGTGCCAGCAGTTACGTAGGGGAAGGGAACACCGGGGAGCTGTTTTTT. Encoded protein: CASSYVGEGNTGELFF.

The chain carries TRBV6-4 and TRBJ2-1; D is perhaps TRBD1 (6 bases). The CDR3 totals 15 residues. Germline loops: CDR1 MRHNA, CDR2 SNTAGT. The V end lost 5 bases, the J end lost 3 bases, and 14 bases lay between the germline ends. CDR3 sequence: CASSPQGGGYNEQFF. DNA for the CDR3: TGTGCCAGCAGTCCCCAAGGGGGTGGCTACAATGAGCAGTTCTTC.

V gene TRBV27 combines with J gene TRBJ1-5; possible D gene TRBD1, 5 bases. This CDR3 comprises 14 residues. Trimming removed 0 bases from V and 6 bases from J, with 9 bases in between. Germline values: CDR1 MNHEY, CDR2 SMNVEV (reference sequence). CDR3 protein: CASSLSAGSQPQHF. CDR3 in DNA: TGTGCCAGCAGTTTATCGGCAGGGAGTCAGCCCCAGCATTTT.